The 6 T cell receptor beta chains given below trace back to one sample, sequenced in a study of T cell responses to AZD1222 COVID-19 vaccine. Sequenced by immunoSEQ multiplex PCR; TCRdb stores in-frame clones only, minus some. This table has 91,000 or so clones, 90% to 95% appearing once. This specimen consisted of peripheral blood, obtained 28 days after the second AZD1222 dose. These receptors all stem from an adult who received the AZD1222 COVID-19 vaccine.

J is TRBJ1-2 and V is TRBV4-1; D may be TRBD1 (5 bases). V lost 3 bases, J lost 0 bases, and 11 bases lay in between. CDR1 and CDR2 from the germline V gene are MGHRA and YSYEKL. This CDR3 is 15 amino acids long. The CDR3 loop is CASSQGPSANYGYTF. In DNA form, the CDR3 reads TGCGCCAGCAGCCAGGGGCCCTCCGCTAACTATGGCTACACCTTC.

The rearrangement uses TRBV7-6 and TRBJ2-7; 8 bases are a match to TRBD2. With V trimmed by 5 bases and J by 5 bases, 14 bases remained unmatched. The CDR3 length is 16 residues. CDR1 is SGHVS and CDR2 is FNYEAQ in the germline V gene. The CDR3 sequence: CASSRPRQGGGHEQYF. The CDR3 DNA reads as TGTGCCAGCAGCCGCCCGCGGCAGGGCGGGGGGCACGAGCAGTACTTC.

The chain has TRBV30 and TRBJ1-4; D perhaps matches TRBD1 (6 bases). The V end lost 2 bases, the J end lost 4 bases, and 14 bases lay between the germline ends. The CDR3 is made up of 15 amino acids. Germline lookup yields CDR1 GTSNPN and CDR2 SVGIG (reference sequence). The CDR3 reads CAWSSPGHLNEKLFF. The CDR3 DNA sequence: TGTGCCTGGAGTTCTCCGGGACACCTTAATGAAAAACTGTTTTTT.

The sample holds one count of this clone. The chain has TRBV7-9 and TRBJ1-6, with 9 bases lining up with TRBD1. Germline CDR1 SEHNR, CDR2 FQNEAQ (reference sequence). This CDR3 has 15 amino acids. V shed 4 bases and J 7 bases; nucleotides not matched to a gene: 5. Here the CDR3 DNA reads TGTGCCAGCAGCTCGCGGACAGGGGAGAATTCACCCCTCCACTTT. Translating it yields CASSSRTGENSPLHF.

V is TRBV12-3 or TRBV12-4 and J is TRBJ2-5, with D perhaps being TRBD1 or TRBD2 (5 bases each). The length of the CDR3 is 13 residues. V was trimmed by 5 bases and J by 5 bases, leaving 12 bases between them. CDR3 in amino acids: CASSRDHAETQYF. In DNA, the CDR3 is TGTGCCAGCAGTAGGGACCACGCGGAGACCCAGTACTTC.

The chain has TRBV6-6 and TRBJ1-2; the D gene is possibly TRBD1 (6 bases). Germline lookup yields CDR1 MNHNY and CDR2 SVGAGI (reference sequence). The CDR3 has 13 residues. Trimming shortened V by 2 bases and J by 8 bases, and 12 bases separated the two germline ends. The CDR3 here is CASSYDGGRGYTF. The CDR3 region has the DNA TGTGCCAGCAGTTACGATGGGGGCCGAGGCTACACCTTC.